The clone carrying this TCR beta chain has a count of ten or more. Unique molecular identifiers were incorporated when the TCRbeta library was constructed. MiXCR, applied by TCRdb to the PCR reads, yields one record per CDR3 protein. The data contain 640,000 or so distinct CDR3 sequences, roughly 15% of them singletons. These data come from a study of T-cell reconstitution after alpha-beta-depleted transplantation in children. This material consisted of PBMCs from the stem cell graft donor, taken from the stem cell graft. The sequence came from a human donor who donated a stem cell graft to a child with acute myeloid leukemia.

CDR3 loop: CSASSDRTYEQYF. For the CDR3, the DNA is TGCAGCGCTTCGTCCGACAGAACCTACGAGCAGTACTTC. The gene calls are TRBV29-1 and TRBJ2-7, with a weak D call TRBD1 (5 bases). The CDR3 covers 13 residues. The V end was cut by 7 bases, the J end by 2 bases, with 15 bases between. Germline V gene data show CDR1 as SQVTM and CDR2 as ANQGSEA.